Shown below are 5 T cell receptor beta chains from a single sample sequenced in a study of blood T cell repertoires in COVID-19. Sequencing was performed with immunoSEQ multiplex PCR; in TCRdb, only in-frame clones are kept and a portion is missing. Of 45,000 to 50,000 clones listed, 77% are singletons. Sequenced: peripheral blood. The receptors originated from a human donor with active or convalescent COVID-19. The donor label of this sample is uncertain.

The rearrangement uses TRBV6-2 or TRBV6-3 and TRBJ2-7, with 9 bases aligning to TRBD2. CDR1 MNHEY and CDR2 SVGEGT come from the germline V gene. The CDR3 is 14 residues long. Trimming cost V 6 bases and J 5 bases; bases outside gene matches: 8. The CDR3 region is CASSQDSGSHEQYF. DNA of the CDR3: TGTGCCAGCAGCCAGGATAGCGGGAGCCACGAGCAGTACTTC.

The V gene is TRBV19, the J gene TRBJ1-5, with D uncertain. V lost 4 bases, J lost 1 base, and 14 bases lay in between. The CDR3 runs 16 residues. Germline CDR1 reads LNHDA; CDR2 reads SQIVND (reference sequence). The CDR3 spells CASSRPRSGSNQPQHF. The DNA for the CDR3 is TGTGCCAGTAGTAGGCCTAGAAGCGGAAGCAATCAGCCCCAGCATTTT.

This clone was found once. The gene calls are TRBV28 and TRBJ2-5, with 14 positions matching TRBD2. This CDR3 is built from 15 residues. CDR1 is MDHEN and CDR2 is SYDVKM in the germline V gene. J gave up 2 bases and V 8 bases, and 4 bases lay outside the gene matches. In nucleotides, the CDR3 is TGTGCCAGCGGGACTAGCGGGAGAGCGCAAGAGACCCAGTACTTC. Amino acid sequence: CASGTSGRAQETQYF. The entire variable domain, with the rest obtained from reference TRBV28 and TRBJ2-5, is as follows: DVKVTQSSRYLVKRTGEKVFLECVQDMDHENMFWYRQDPGLGLRLIYFSYDVKMKEKGDIPEGYSVSREKKERFSLILESASTNQTSMYLCASGTSGRAQETQYFGPGTRLLVL.

This chain connects TRBV5-1 to TRBJ2-7; possible D gene TRBD2, 6 bases. V was clipped by 4 bases and J by 5 bases, with 10 bases between them. The germline V gene encodes CDR1 SGHRS and CDR2 YFSETQ. CDR3 length: 12 residues. The CDR3, as DNA: TGCGCCAGCAGCACGGGGAGGCACGAGCAGTACTTC. It is translated as CASSTGRHEQYF.

The rearrangement links TRBV29-1 to TRBJ2-3; 7 bases align to TRBD2. This CDR3 contains 14 residues. V lost 7 bases, J lost 0 bases, and 7 bases stayed unmatched. In germline, CDR1 is SQVTM, CDR2 ANQGSEA. DNA of the CDR3: TGCAGCGCACTACTAGCGTATAGCACAGATACGCAGTATTTT. As protein: CSALLAYSTDTQYF.